The clone carrying this T cell receptor (beta chain) showed up many times. Its antigen remains unidentified. TCR beta CDR3 regions were amplified from RNA. During a first-round RT-PCR of the TCR CDR3, the HTBI primer set was used. TCRdb reprocessed the multiplex PCR reads with MiXCR, giving one entry per CDR3 protein. The sample lists 600,000 or so distinct CDR3 sequences; 16% were seen once. The CDR3 loop spans 12 amino acids. The V end was cut by 7 bases, the J end by 1 base, with 10 bases between. Per the germline V gene, CDR1 is SQVTM and CDR2 is ANQGSEA. These data are taken from a study of T cells in Graves' hyperthyroidism and ophthalmopathy. Study conclusions and caveats: Model-based prediction identified ophthalmopathy a median 6.5 months prior to its onset.

The V gene is TRBV29-1, the J gene TRBJ1-1; the D gene is possibly TRBD1 (6 bases). The sample consisted of blood. The sequence was collected from a woman aged 25-40 years with Graves' hyperthyroidism. This CDR3 reads CSGSTGNTEAFF. In DNA, the CDR3 is TGCAGCGGCTCGACAGGGAACACTGAAGCTTTCTTT.